The present T cell receptor (beta chain) was sequenced within a study of T cell repertoires in cytomegalovirus infection. TCRdb recomputed calls from the reads with MiXCR, one row per CDR3 protein. The repertoire includes around 750,000 distinct CDR3 sequences, about 30% of them detected once, and 12% sits in the top ten. V gave up 5 bases and J gave up 7 bases, with 12 bases separating them. The CDR3 sequence is 13 residues long. Germline CDR1 and CDR2: SGHTA and FQGTGA. This clonotype was seen a handful of times. Its specificity is unknown. This specimen consisted of cultured CD8+ T cells from PBMCs, obtained from culture after CMV antigen stimulation. The receptor was derived from a human donor in good health (CMV status not recorded). Some clones in this sample may be carry-over from other donors' samples. V usage is TRBV7-3 and J usage is TRBJ2-1; D gene uncertain. CDR3 bases: TGTGCCAGCAGCAGAAAACCGGGTAATGAGCAGTTCTTC. The encoded protein is CASSRKPGNEQFF.